One and the same sample provided the 15 T cell receptor beta chains below, sequenced in a study of CD8 T cells in Susac syndrome. cDNA came from around 0.54 to 1 ug RNA primed by random hexamers. MiXCR was run by TCRdb on the immunoSEQ multiplex PCR reads, yielding one entry per CDR3 protein. This sample has approximately 190,000 distinct CDR3 sequences, with approximately 93% found just once. The sequencing input was CD4+ T cells from PBMCs. These receptor sequences come from a human donor in good health.

The chain recombines TRBV10-3 with TRBJ2-3; 9 bases are a match to TRBD2. Germline values: CDR1 ENHRY, CDR2 SYGVKD. With 4 bases clipped from V and 4 bases from J, the junction kept 3 bases outside the gene matches. This CDR3 contains 14 residues. CDR3 protein: CAISGSSGADTQYF. CDR3 coding DNA: TGTGCCATCAGTGGTTCTAGCGGGGCAGATACGCAGTATTTT.

V gene TRBV7-9 combines with J gene TRBJ1-6, with D perhaps matching TRBD1 (6 bases). V lost 3 bases and J lost 5, with 11 bases in between. The CDR3 length is 15 residues. Germline V gene lookup returns CDR1 SEHNR and CDR2 FQNEAQ (reference sequence). CDR3 coding DNA: TGTGCCAGCAGCTTGCTTCGGACAGATAATTCACCCCTCCACTTT. Protein: CASSLLRTDNSPLHF.

The rearrangement links TRBV3-1 to TRBJ1-1; D perhaps matches TRBD1 (6 bases). The V and J ends lost 4 bases and 2 bases respectively, with 17 bases between them. The CDR3 is 16 amino acids. Germline values: CDR1 LGHDT, CDR2 YNNKEL (reference sequence). The CDR3 nucleotides read TGTGCCAGCAGCCCAGGACAGCTTCCAGTTAACACTGAAGCTTTCTTT. It codes for CASSPGQLPVNTEAFF.

The CDR3 sequence is CASSLGVEQYF. CDR3 coding DNA: TGTGCCAGCAGTTTAGGGGTCGAGCAGTACTTC. V usage is TRBV28 and J usage is TRBJ2-7; unclear D gene. CDR1 is MDHEN and CDR2 is SYDVKM in the germline V gene. Trimming removed 2 bases from V and 6 bases from J, with 5 bases in between. The CDR3 covers 11 residues. Supplemented by reference TRBV28 and TRBJ2-7, the full variable domain reads DVKVTQSSRYLVKRTGEKVFLECVQDMDHENMFWYRQDPGLGLRLIYFSYDVKMKEKGDIPEGYSVSREKKERFSLILESASTNQTSMYLCASSLGVEQYFGPGTRLTVT.

This chain links TRBV14 with TRBJ2-1; D ambiguous. V was pared by 1 base and J by 8 bases, with 21 bases between. CDR1 and CDR2 from the germline V gene are SGHDN and FVKESK. The CDR3 is 17 residues long. CDR3 DNA sequence: TGTGCCAGCAGCCAAGTGGTAGGCGGAGTCCTTGGGGATGAGCAGTTCTTC. Translation gives CASSQVVGGVLGDEQFF.

The chain is built from TRBV7-2 and TRBJ2-3; 11 bases line up with TRBD2. The CDR3 length is 18 residues. In germline, CDR1 is SGHTA, CDR2 FQGNSA. V was clipped by 4 bases and J by 3 bases; unmatched bases: 12. The CDR3 DNA reads TGTGCCAGCAGCTCAAAGGGTCTAGCGGGGGGTAGTACAGATACGCAGTATTTT. Its translation is CASSSKGLAGGSTDTQYF.

The chain couples TRBV27 to TRBJ1-6; D call uncertain. Germline-derived CDR1 and CDR2 are MNHEY and SMNVEV (reference sequence). V lost 3 bases, J lost 7 bases, and 7 bases lay in between. The CDR3 covers 13 residues. The CDR3 sequence: CASSFLLNSPLHF. In DNA, the CDR3 is TGTGCCAGCAGTTTTCTCCTGAATTCACCCCTCCACTTT.

This clonotype was seen just once. This chain uses TRBV6-4 with TRBJ2-7, with D possibly TRBD1 on 7 matching bases. Per the germline V gene, CDR1 is MRHNA and CDR2 is SNTAGT. The V and J ends lost 0 bases and 3 bases respectively, with 9 bases between them. The CDR3 loop spans 14 amino acids. The CDR3 protein is CASSDSRDSYEQYF. The CDR3 region has the DNA TGTGCCAGCAGTGACTCGCGGGACAGCTACGAGCAGTACTTC.

The chain's CDR3 is CASSRPTSGGGETQYF. Written as DNA, the CDR3 is TGTGCCAGCAGCCGCCCGACTAGCGGGGGAGGGGAGACCCAGTACTTC. The chain uses TRBV6-2 or TRBV6-3 and TRBJ2-5, with 12 bases fitting TRBD2. The CDR3 length is 16 residues. Germline-derived CDR1 and CDR2 are MNHEY and SVGEGT. After removal of 6 bases from V and 5 bases from J, the junction contained 10 bases not matched to a gene.

The chain recombines TRBV5-1 with TRBJ2-7; D possibly corresponds to TRBD2 (6 bases). There are 15 residues in the CDR3. V shed 4 bases and J shed 3 bases, with 17 bases lying between them. Germline lookup yields CDR1 SGHRS and CDR2 YFSETQ. CDR3 protein: CASSPGRGSIYEQYF. The DNA of the CDR3 is TGCGCCAGCAGCCCTGGGCGGGGCAGTATCTACGAGCAGTACTTC.

Here the CDR3 DNA reads TGTGCCAGCAGGCCCCAGGGATGGTCCGCTGGGGCCAACGTCCTGACTTTC. Its protein is CASRPQGWSAGANVLTF. This rearrangement joins TRBV7-2 to TRBJ2-6; D might be TRBD1 (5 bases). Germline CDR1 reads SGHTA; CDR2 reads FQGNSA. The CDR3 loop spans 17 amino acids. V lost 6 bases and J lost 2, with 17 bases in between.

The V gene is TRBV4-1, the J gene TRBJ2-1; TRBD2 is a possible D gene (6 bases). Trimming took 2 bases from V and 6 from J, leaving 14 bases between them. Germline loops: CDR1 MGHRA, CDR2 YSYEKL. The CDR3 sequence is 15 residues long. CDR3 loop: CASSQRRQGGNEQFF. The CDR3 bases are TGCGCCAGCAGCCAACGGCGGCAGGGAGGCAATGAGCAGTTCTTC.

The V gene is TRBV20-1, the J gene TRBJ2-5; TRBD2 agrees at 10 bases. J gave up 2 bases and V 6 bases, and 12 bases lay outside the gene matches. CDR1 DFQATT and CDR2 SNEGSKA come from the germline V gene (reference sequence). The CDR3 is 16 residues long. This chain's CDR3 is CSAPPRLAGVQETQYF. In DNA form, the CDR3 reads TGCAGTGCCCCACCACGTCTAGCGGGGGTACAAGAGACCCAGTACTTC.

The genes are TRBV4-1 and TRBJ2-7; D call uncertain. The CDR3 consists of 16 residues. CDR1 is MGHRA and CDR2 is YSYEKL in the germline V gene. Trimming took 2 bases from V and 6 from J, leaving 20 bases between them. The CDR3 nucleotides read TGCGCCAGCAGCCAATCACTGGGCTACCCACTATCCGAGCAGTACTTC. The encoded protein is CASSQSLGYPLSEQYF.

This chain connects TRBV29-1 to TRBJ1-2; 8 bases are shared with TRBD1. The CDR3 length is 16 residues. From germline, CDR1 is SQVTM and CDR2 ANQGSEA. J was trimmed by 0 bases and V by 1 base; bases with no gene match: 7. Written as DNA, the CDR3 is TGCAGCGTTGAAGGCACCGGGACAGGTTCTAACTATGGCTACACCTTC. Amino acids: CSVEGTGTGSNYGYTF. The entire variable domain, with the rest obtained from reference TRBV29-1 and TRBJ1-2, is as follows: SAVISQKPSRDICQRGTSLTIQCQVDSQVTMMFWYRQQPGQSLTLIATANQGSEATYESGFVIDKFPISRPNLTFSTLTVSNMSPEDSSIYLCSVEGTGTGSNYGYTFGSGTRLTVV.